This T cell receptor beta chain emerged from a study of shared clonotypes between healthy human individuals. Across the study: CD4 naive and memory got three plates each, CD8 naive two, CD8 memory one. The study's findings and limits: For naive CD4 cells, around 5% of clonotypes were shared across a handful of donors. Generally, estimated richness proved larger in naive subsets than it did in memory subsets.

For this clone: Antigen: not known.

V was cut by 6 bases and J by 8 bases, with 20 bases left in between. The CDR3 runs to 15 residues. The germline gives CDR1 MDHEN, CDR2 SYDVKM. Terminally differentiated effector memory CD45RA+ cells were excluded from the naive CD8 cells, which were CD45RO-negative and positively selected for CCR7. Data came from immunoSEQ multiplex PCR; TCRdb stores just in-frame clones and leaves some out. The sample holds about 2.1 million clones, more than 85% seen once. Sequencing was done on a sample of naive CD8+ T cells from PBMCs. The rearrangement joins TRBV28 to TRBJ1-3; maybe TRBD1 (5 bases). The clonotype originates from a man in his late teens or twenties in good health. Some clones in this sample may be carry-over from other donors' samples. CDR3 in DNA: TGTGCCAGCAGCCCCCTGCCCTTTTCGGGGCACACCATATATTTT. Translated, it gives CASSPLPFSGHTIYF. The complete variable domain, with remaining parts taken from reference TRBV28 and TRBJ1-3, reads DVKVTQSSRYLVKRTGEKVFLECVQDMDHENMFWYRQDPGLGLRLIYFSYDVKMKEKGDIPEGYSVSREKKERFSLILESASTNQTSMYLCASSPLPFSGHTIYFGEGSWLTVV.